Each of the 23 T cell receptor beta chains below was sequenced from the same sample in a study of OX40 agonist ivuxolimab in advanced cancers. Data came from immunoSEQ multiplex PCR; TCRdb stores just in-frame clones and leaves some out. The top ten hold approximately 23% of the sample, which has approximately 3,000 clones, 72% seen once. The specimen was CD4+ or CD8+ T cells sorted from blood, collected in a trial of the OX40 agonist ivuxolimab. The source is an adult with an advanced solid tumor such as melanoma, head and neck, liver or kidney cancer.

J is TRBJ1-2 and V is TRBV9, with D uncertain. V lost 0 bases to trimming and J lost 2 bases, with 2 bases between them. This CDR3 contains 12 residues. CDR1 and CDR2 (germline): SGDLS, YYNGEE. This chain's CDR3 is CASSVGNYGYTF. DNA for the CDR3: TGTGCCAGCAGCGTAGGGAACTATGGCTACACCTTC.

This chain uses TRBV7-8 with TRBJ2-3; D is undetermined. V gave up 2 bases and J gave up 2 bases, with 11 bases separating them. Germline CDR1 SGHVS, CDR2 FQNEAQ. CDR3 length: 15 amino acids. The CDR3 loop is CASSLRSSNTDTQYF. In DNA form, the CDR3 reads TGTGCCAGCAGCTTACGTAGCTCTAACACAGATACGCAGTATTTT.

The V call is TRBV7-9, the J call TRBJ2-5; 7 nucleotides line up with TRBD1. V was clipped by 0 bases and J by 4 bases; unmatched bases: 8. In germline, CDR1 is SEHNR, CDR2 FQNEAQ (reference sequence). The CDR3 runs 16 residues. The DNA for the CDR3 is TGTGCCAGCAGCTTAGCACCAGCGCCAGGGGGAGAGACCCAGTACTTC. It encodes CASSLAPAPGGETQYF.

The chain uses TRBV6-1 and TRBJ2-2, with D perhaps TRBD2 (6 bases). Germline CDR1 MNHNS, CDR2 SASEGT. The V and J ends lost 4 bases and 3 bases respectively, with 9 bases between them. CDR3 length: 14 residues. CDR3 amino acids: CASSAGLDTGELFF. Here the CDR3 DNA reads TGTGCCAGCAGTGCGGGACTCGACACCGGGGAGCTGTTTTTT.

In this sample, this clone turned up a few times. The rearrangement uses TRBV19 and TRBJ2-2; no definite D call. The V end lost 5 bases, the J end lost 4 bases, and 14 bases lay between the germline ends. CDR3 size: 15 residues. The germline gives CDR1 LNHDA, CDR2 SQIVND (reference sequence). In DNA, the CDR3 is TGTGCCAGTAGTCCAGGTTCAGGTCCCACCGGGGAGCTGTTTTTT. Amino acids: CASSPGSGPTGELFF.

The V and J genes are TRBV27 and TRBJ2-7, with 7 bases identical to TRBD2. The CDR3 length is 14 residues. Germline trimming cut 2 bases from V and 4 bases from J; bases unmatched to any gene: 5. The germline V gene has CDR1 MNHEY and CDR2 SMNVEV (reference sequence). CDR3 sequence (DNA): TGTGCCAGCAGTTTAAGGCGGGAGTGGTACGAGCAGTACTTC. Amino acids: CASSLRREWYEQYF.

This sequence joins TRBV27 and TRBJ1-4, with 7 nucleotides matching TRBD1. CDR1 and CDR2 from the germline V gene are MNHEY and SMNVEV (reference sequence). The V gene end was trimmed by 1 base and the J gene end by 4 bases; junction bases not matched to a gene: 3. The CDR3 contains 15 residues. The chain's CDR3 is CASSLYGDSNEKLFF. CDR3 DNA: TGTGCCAGCAGTTTATATGGGGACAGTAATGAAAAACTGTTTTTT.

CDR3: CASSLELNYGYTF. CDR3 coding DNA: TGTGCCAGCAGCTTGGAACTTAACTATGGCTACACCTTC. This sequence joins TRBV5-6 and TRBJ1-2; D ambiguous. Trimming took off 0 bases at V and 1 base at J, with 4 bases between the two ends. This CDR3 is built from 13 residues. CDR1 is SGHDT and CDR2 is YYEEEE in the germline V gene.

This clone has more than one count but fewer than ten. The chain employs TRBV9 and TRBJ2-1; 11 nucleotides align to TRBD2. Germline trimming cut 0 bases from V and 3 bases from J; bases unmatched to any gene: 8. The CDR3 totals 18 residues. The germline CDR1 and CDR2 sequences are SGDLS and YYNGEE. CDR3 sequence (DNA): TGTGCCAGCAGCGTAGAGTCTAGCGGGGGGCTCGACTACAATGAGCAGTTCTTC. This sequence encodes CASSVESSGGLDYNEQFF.

This chain joins TRBV25-1 and TRBJ1-5; D not resolved. Between the trimmed V and J ends, which lost 2 bases and 0 bases, there was a span of 8 bases. CDR3 length equals 15 residues. Germline CDR1 and CDR2: MGHDK and SYGVNS. The CDR3 coding sequence is TGTGCCAGCAGTGAACTGGGGTATAGCAATCAGCCCCAGCATTTT. Encoded protein: CASSELGYSNQPQHF.

The sample holds one count of this clone. This chain connects TRBV27 to TRBJ2-1; 7 positions agree with TRBD2. Per the germline V gene, CDR1 is MNHEY and CDR2 is SMNVEV (reference sequence). V lost 6 bases to trimming and J lost 0 bases; unmatched junction nucleotides: 11. This CDR3 contains 17 residues. This CDR3 is CASRSWTRRYSYNEQFF. As DNA, the CDR3 is TGTGCCAGCAGATCCTGGACTAGACGATACTCCTACAATGAGCAGTTCTTC.

V and J are TRBV27 and TRBJ2-1; 10 bases match TRBD1. The CDR3 contains 15 residues. Germline CDR1 is MNHEY and CDR2 is SMNVEV (reference sequence). Germline trimming cut 5 bases from V and 4 bases from J; bases unmatched to any gene: 5. The CDR3 DNA follows: TGTGCCAGCAGTCCTCCGGGACAGGGGTACAATGAGCAGTTCTTC. Amino acids: CASSPPGQGYNEQFF.

The V gene is TRBV6-5, the J gene TRBJ1-3; D unclear. With 7 bases removed from V and 0 bases from J, the gap between germline ends came to 7 bases. CDR1 is MNHEY and CDR2 is SVGAGI in the germline V gene. The CDR3 is 13 residues long. The CDR3 here is CASTPNSGNTIYF. In DNA, the CDR3 is TGTGCCAGCACCCCCAACTCTGGAAACACCATATATTTT.

This clone was counted a few times. V gene TRBV6-5 combines with J gene TRBJ1-5, with unresolved D. The V gene lost 7 bases and the J gene lost 0 bases, with 13 bases spanning the gap. The CDR3 runs to 15 residues. The germline gives CDR1 MNHEY, CDR2 SVGAGI. This chain's CDR3 is CASTPRTGSNQPQHF. The CDR3 DNA sequence: TGTGCCAGCACCCCCCGTACCGGTAGCAATCAGCCCCAGCATTTT.

Worth noting for this clone: The junction departs from the called germline gene at one end, perhaps through a read error. V usage is TRBV14 and J usage is TRBJ2-5; the D call may be TRBD1 or TRBD2 (5 bases each). This CDR3 has 17 residues. Germline loops: CDR1 SGHDN, CDR2 FVKESK. The CDR3 protein is CASGQDRSDAWGETQYF. In nucleotides, the CDR3 is TGTGCCAGCGGCCAAGATCGAAGCGACGCATGGGGGGAGACCCAGTACTTC.

The J gene is TRBJ2-5, the V gene TRBV30; D might be TRBD1 or TRBD2, each matching 6 bases. Trimming shortened V by 5 bases and J by 5 bases, and 18 bases separated the two germline ends. The CDR3 extends over 14 amino acids. Germline CDR1 and CDR2: GTSNPN and SVGIG (reference sequence). The CDR3 DNA reads as TGTGCCTGGGGGAGCGGGTGGGGGCAGGAGACCCAGTACTTC. Amino acids: CAWGSGWGQETQYF.

V is TRBV30 and J is TRBJ1-1; D ambiguous. V was trimmed by 0 bases and J by 8 bases, leaving 10 bases between them. CDR1 GTSNPN and CDR2 SVGIG come from the germline V gene (reference sequence). The CDR3 is 12 amino acids. CDR3 residues: CAWSVNGLEAFF. For the CDR3, the DNA is TGTGCCTGGAGTGTAAACGGGCTAGAAGCTTTCTTT.

This clone was counted between two and nine times. The genes are TRBV7-2 and TRBJ1-1, with TRBD1 as a possible D gene (5 bases). The V gene's germline CDR1 is SGHTA and CDR2 FQGNSA. This CDR3 contains 14 residues. V was shortened by 3 bases and J by 0 bases, with 8 bases between the two germline ends. The CDR3 is CASSLPDMNTEAFF. CDR3 DNA: TGTGCCAGCAGCTTGCCGGACATGAACACTGAAGCTTTCTTT.

J is TRBJ1-4 and V is TRBV29-1; no clear D gene. V lost 0 bases and J 5 bases, leaving 10 bases between the germline ends. The germline V gene encodes CDR1 SQVTM and CDR2 ANQGSEA. CDR3 length equals 14 residues. The CDR3 is CSVEEDGGNEKLFF. The CDR3 nucleotides are TGCAGCGTTGAAGAGGACGGCGGGAATGAAAAACTGTTTTTT.

The chain combines TRBV11-3 with TRBJ2-3, with TRBD2 matching over 7 bases. V dropped 5 bases and J dropped 2; count of bases not matched to a gene: 10. The CDR3 runs to 16 residues. The germline CDR1 and CDR2 sequences are SGHNT and YENEEA. CDR3 residues: CASSQRSSGATDTQYF. In DNA form, the CDR3 reads TGTGCCAGCAGCCAGAGGTCCAGCGGGGCCACAGATACGCAGTATTTT. Full variable domain (missing parts from reference TRBV11-3 and TRBJ2-3): EAGVVQSPRYKIIEKKQPVAFWCNPISGHNTLYWYLQNLGQGPELLIRYENEEAVDDSQLPKDRFSAERLKGVDSTLKIQPAELGDSAVYLCASSQRSSGATDTQYFGPGTRLTVL.

The sample holds a few counts of this clone. This sequence joins TRBV7-6 and TRBJ2-1; 7 bases map to TRBD1. The CDR3 loop spans 16 amino acids. The germline V gene has CDR1 SGHVS and CDR2 FNYEAQ. With V trimmed by 6 bases and J by 2 bases, 10 bases remained unmatched. This CDR3 is CASSFITGDTYNEQFF. CDR3 DNA: TGTGCCAGCAGTTTTATAACAGGGGATACCTACAATGAGCAGTTCTTC.

The J gene is TRBJ2-1, the V gene TRBV5-1; D gene ambiguous. Trimming removed 3 bases from V and 7 bases from J, with 5 bases in between. The CDR3 covers 11 residues. The germline V gene has CDR1 SGHRS and CDR2 YFSETQ. CDR3 amino acids: CASSYSNEQFF. The DNA of the CDR3 is TGCGCCAGCAGCTACTCTAATGAGCAGTTCTTC. The complete variable domain, with remaining parts taken from reference TRBV5-1 and TRBJ2-1, reads KAGVTQTPRYLIKTRGQQVTLSCSPISGHRSVSWYQQTPGQGLQFLFEYFSETQRNKGNFPGRFSGRQFSNSRSEMNVSTLELGDSALYLCASSYSNEQFFGPGTRLTVL.

This chain connects TRBV9 to TRBJ1-2; TRBD1 aligns across 8 bases. Germline CDR1 is SGDLS and CDR2 is YYNGEE. The CDR3 runs to 16 residues. With 4 bases clipped from V and 3 bases from J, the junction kept 11 bases outside the gene matches. The CDR3: CASSPHRQGRDYGYTF. CDR3 sequence (DNA): TGTGCCAGCAGCCCACATCGACAGGGGCGAGACTATGGCTACACCTTC.